The 24 T cell receptor beta chains below all came from one sample that was sequenced in a study of regulatory T cells in long-lasting Graves disease. Libraries of TCR beta came from iRepertoire HTBI primers plus Arm-PCR of CDR3 regions. TCRdb reprocessed the multiplex PCR reads via MiXCR and lists one record per CDR3 protein. The sample carries hundreds of thousands of distinct CDR3 sequences, around 17% recorded once. Time point specified: newly diagnosed GD, antithyroid drugs for less than 3 months. From PBMCs, RNA was extracted and then used to make the TCR library. Another study also made use of these data, one on T cells in Graves' hyperthyroidism and ophthalmopathy.

Sequences were derived from peripheral blood mononuclear cells (PBMCs), sampled at new diagnosis, from a patient treated with antithyroid drugs. The origin of the receptors is a woman under 40 with Graves disease.

This clonotype was seen a handful of times. The rearrangement joins TRBV9 to TRBJ1-2; the D is unclear. Per the germline V gene, CDR1 is SGDLS and CDR2 is YYNGEE. This CDR3 contains 15 residues. Trimming took off 0 bases at V and 0 bases at J, with 9 bases between the two ends. In DNA, the CDR3 is TGTGCCAGCAGCGTAGATAGTCCCTCTAACTATGGCTACACCTTC. Encoded protein: CASSVDSPSNYGYTF.

For this clonotype: This sequence may be a read error, since a much larger clone differs from it by one base. This chain uses TRBV12-3 or TRBV12-4 with TRBJ1-1; TRBD1 agrees at 9 bases. CDR3 length: 15 residues. This CDR3 is CASRQQGALNTGAFF. The CDR3 DNA sequence: TGTGCCAGCAGGCAACAGGGGGCGCTTAACACTGGAGCTTTCTTT.

This clonotype was seen only a few times. The gene calls are TRBV7-9 and TRBJ1-4; TRBD1 might be the D (5 bases). The CDR3 totals 15 residues. V shed 6 bases and J shed 5 bases, with 16 bases lying between them. Germline values: CDR1 SEHNR, CDR2 FQNEAQ (reference sequence). CDR3 loop: CASRFFGAGNEKLFF. The CDR3 bases are TGTGCCAGCAGATTCTTCGGTGCAGGGAATGAAAAACTGTTTTTT. Full variable domain (missing parts from reference TRBV7-9 and TRBJ1-4): DTGVSQNPRHKITKRGQNVTFRCDPISEHNRLYWYRQTLGQGPEFLTYFQNEAQLEKSRLLSDRFSAERPKGSFSTLEIQRTEQGDSAMYLCASRFFGAGNEKLFFGSGTQLSVL.

This sequence joins TRBV7-9 and TRBJ2-1; the match to TRBD2 covers 13 bases. V shed 5 bases and J 8 bases; nucleotides not matched to a gene: 9. There are 16 residues in the CDR3. Germline CDR1 SEHNR, CDR2 FQNEAQ (reference sequence). CDR3: CASSPRTSGSLDEQFF. CDR3 in DNA: TGTGCCAGCAGCCCGCGGACTAGCGGGAGTCTCGATGAGCAGTTCTTC.

This clonotype was seen ten or more times. The V gene is TRBV12-3 or TRBV12-4, the J gene TRBJ2-7, with 11 bases lining up with TRBD1. Trimming at V came to 5 bases and at J to 3 bases, leaving 3 bases not matched to a gene. The CDR3 is made up of 14 amino acids. The CDR3 region has the DNA TGTGCCAGCAGTCGGACAGGGGGCCTCTACGAGCAGTACTTC. Translated, it gives CASSRTGGLYEQYF.

With respect to this clonotype: A much larger clone is a single base away; this may be a read error. The J gene is TRBJ2-1, the V gene TRBV28; 11 bases are a match to TRBD2. V was pared by 6 bases and J by 5 bases, with 12 bases of the junction left unmatched. The CDR3 is 17 amino acids. Looked up from germline, CDR1 is MDHEN and CDR2 is SYDVKM. The CDR3 bases are TGTGCCAGCAGCCCCGACCCAATAGCGGGAGGGCACAATGAGCAGTTCTTC. Translating gives CASSPDPIAGGHNEQFF.

This clonotype occurred many times. This rearrangement joins TRBV28 to TRBJ1-6; no clear D gene. There are 14 residues in the CDR3. V shed 5 bases and J shed 3 bases, with 8 bases lying between them. Germline loops: CDR1 MDHEN, CDR2 SYDVKM. The CDR3 protein is CASSRRGYNSPLHF. In nucleotides, the CDR3 is TGTGCCAGCAGTCGACGCGGCTATAATTCACCCCTCCACTTT.

This clonotype occurred a few times. Being one base from a much bigger clone, this may be a read error. The genes are TRBV5-1 and TRBJ2-1; 7 positions agree with TRBD2. The germline CDR1 and CDR2 sequences are SGHRS and YFSETQ. The CDR3 is 16 amino acids. J lost 5 bases, V lost 0 bases, and 8 bases had no gene match. The CDR3 loop reads CASSLALVGGDNEQFF. CDR3 nucleotide sequence: TGCGCCAGCAGCTTGGCTCTAGTGGGAGGGGACAATGAGCAGTTCTTC.

The V call is TRBV4-3, the J call TRBJ1-6, with unresolved D. The germline gives CDR1 LGHNA, CDR2 YSLEER. Trimming removed 0 bases from V and 7 bases from J, with 16 bases in between. The CDR3 is 17 amino acids. The CDR3 DNA follows: TGCGCCAGCAGCCAAGATATTTTGGGCGCCACGAATTCACCCCTCCACTTT. Translated: CASSQDILGATNSPLHF.

This clonotype was observed at least ten times. This chain uses TRBV28 with TRBJ1-6; the D gene is possibly TRBD1 (6 bases). CDR1 is MDHEN, CDR2 SYDVKM, per germline. V was cut by 5 bases and J by 0 bases, with 11 bases left in between. CDR3 length: 16 amino acids. CDR3 bases: TGTGCCAGCAGTATCCGGACAGACTCCTATAATTCACCCCTCCACTTT. Its protein product is CASSIRTDSYNSPLHF.

This clonotype was seen a handful of times. The V call is TRBV29-1, the J call TRBJ2-5; D uncertain. The CDR3 sequence is 12 residues long. Germline V gives CDR1 SQVTM, CDR2 ANQGSEA. The germline V and J ends were trimmed by 4 bases and 5 bases, with 11 bases remaining between them. The CDR3 DNA reads as TGCAGCGTTGGTAGGGTTCAGGAGACCCAGTACTTC. Translated, it gives CSVGRVQETQYF.

This clonotype was seen a few times. This chain uses TRBV7-2 with TRBJ2-5, with TRBD2 matching over 11 bases. After removal of 5 bases from V and 5 bases from J, the junction contained 10 bases not matched to a gene. The CDR3 consists of 16 residues. Germline CDR1 and CDR2: SGHTA and FQGNSA. CDR3 amino acids: CASSETSGSRAETQYF. DNA of the CDR3: TGTGCCAGCAGCGAAACTAGCGGGAGTAGAGCGGAGACCCAGTACTTC.

J is TRBJ2-1 and V is TRBV20-1; 9 bases map to TRBD2. Trimming took 3 bases from V and 7 from J; bases not matched to a gene: 7. The CDR3 is 14 residues long. Germline CDR1 DFQATT, CDR2 SNEGSKA (reference sequence). The CDR3 reads CSARYSGRENEQFF. The CDR3 nucleotides read TGCAGTGCTAGGTATAGCGGGAGAGAGAATGAGCAGTTCTTC.

This clonotype was found a few times. This chain connects TRBV6-1 to TRBJ2-7; possibly TRBD1 for D (5 bases). Germline V CDR1 and CDR2: MNHNS, SASEGT. This CDR3 is built from 15 residues. The germline V and J ends were trimmed by 8 bases and 3 bases, with 20 bases remaining between them. The chain's CDR3 is CASQAPAGRGYEQYF. CDR3 in DNA: TGTGCCAGCCAGGCTCCCGCAGGGCGTGGCTACGAGCAGTACTTC.

The CDR3 here is CASSSGQVSNIQYF. The CDR3 nucleotides read TGTGCCAGCAGTTCCGGACAGGTTAGCAACATTCAGTACTTC. The chain has TRBV28 and TRBJ2-4; 7 bases are a match to TRBD1. Germline V gene lookup returns CDR1 MDHEN and CDR2 SYDVKM. Unmatched junction bases numbered 7, after V lost 4 bases and J lost 7 bases. CDR3 length: 14 residues.

V usage is TRBV20-1 and J usage is TRBJ2-2; TRBD2 agrees at 7 bases. CDR3 length equals 15 residues. V lost 1 base and J lost 5; bases outside the gene matches: 7. Germline CDR1 and CDR2: DFQATT and SNEGSKA (reference sequence). The CDR3 nucleotides are TGCAGTGCTAGAGTGGCGGGAGAAAGGACCGGGGAGCTGTTTTTT. Translation: CSARVAGERTGELFF.

This clonotype has a count of ten or more. The V gene is TRBV27, the J gene TRBJ1-2; the D gene is possibly TRBD1 (5 bases). Germline V gene sequence: CDR1 MNHEY, CDR2 SMNVEV (reference sequence). V gave up 8 bases and J gave up 0 bases, with 13 bases separating them. The CDR3 is 14 amino acids. The CDR3 region is CASGTTESNYGYTF. The CDR3 DNA reads TGTGCCAGCGGTACGACAGAGTCTAACTATGGCTACACCTTC.

Comment on this clonotype: The germline gene is not matched at one end of the junction; a read error may be the cause. The rearrangement joins TRBV6-5 to TRBJ2-1; D call uncertain. The CDR3 has 12 amino acids. Germline CDR1 MNHEY, CDR2 SVGAGI. The CDR3 bases are TGTGCCAGCAGTTACTCCAACAATGAGCAGTTCTTC. This encodes CASSYSNNEQFF.

The gene calls are TRBV9 and TRBJ2-5; TRBD1 matches 8 bases. With 0 bases clipped from V and 2 bases from J, the junction kept 9 bases outside the gene matches. The CDR3 totals 17 residues. Looked up from germline, CDR1 is SGDLS and CDR2 is YYNGEE. As DNA, the CDR3 is TGTGCCAGCAGCGTAGACCCGGGGACAGGCGGTCAAGAGACCCAGTACTTC. It is translated as CASSVDPGTGGQETQYF.

This clonotype has at least ten counts. The CDR3 coding sequence is TGTGCCAGCAGCACGGCAGGGGGCCTTAATCAGCCCCAGCATTTT. It specifies CASSTAGGLNQPQHF. This sequence joins TRBV28 and TRBJ1-5, with 8 nucleotides matching TRBD1. Looked up from germline, CDR1 is MDHEN and CDR2 is SYDVKM. The CDR3 sequence is 15 residues long. Germline trimming cut 6 bases from V and 4 bases from J; bases unmatched to any gene: 8.

The CDR3 DNA reads TGTGCCAGCAGCCACAGCGGGAGCAACAGCCAAGAGACCCAGTACTTC. As protein: CASSHSGSNSQETQYF. The chain uses TRBV6-1 and TRBJ2-5; 8 nucleotides agree with TRBD2. This CDR3 spans 16 amino acids. V shed 6 bases, J shed 1 base, and the junction held 10 bases outside the gene matches. Per germline, CDR1 MNHNS and CDR2 SASEGT.

This clonotype was seen a few times. The V and J genes are TRBV5-5 and TRBJ2-1; tentatively, D is TRBD2 (5 bases). The end of the DNA is better explained by TRBJ2-5, so the J call may be wrong. CDR1 and CDR2 (germline): SGHKS, YYEKEE (reference sequence). The CDR3 is made up of 15 amino acids. CDR3 loop: CASSLAAGRVETQYF. CDR3 nucleotides: TGTGCCAGCAGCTTGGCCGCGGGTCGAGTAGAGACCCAGTACTTC.

This clonotype came up many times. The gene calls are TRBV3-1 and TRBJ2-4; TRBD1 or TRBD2 may be the D gene (6 bases each). Looked up from germline, CDR1 is LGHDT and CDR2 is YNNKEL (reference sequence). The CDR3 has 14 amino acids. Deletions cut 0 bases from V and 13 bases from J, with 16 bases between. CDR3 nucleotide sequence: TGTGCCAGCAGCCAAGAGGGGGGCCGGTTAGCGCAGTACTTC. Translated, it gives CASSQEGGRLAQYF.

This clonotype has just a few counts. The chain recombines TRBV6-1 with TRBJ2-5, with D possibly called TRBD1 or TRBD2 (6 bases each). V shed 7 bases and J shed 1 base, with 16 bases lying between them. CDR3 length: 15 residues. CDR1 is MNHNS, CDR2 SASEGT, per germline. This CDR3 is CASTYSGGPQETQYF. The CDR3 bases are TGTGCCAGCACCTATTCCGGGGGCCCCCAAGAGACCCAGTACTTC.